Here is one T cell receptor (beta chain) with its context. The sample comes from a study of blood T cell repertoires in COVID-19. This CDR3 has 15 amino acids. V shed 2 bases and J shed 3 bases, with 13 bases lying between them. Looked up from germline, CDR1 is KGHSH and CDR2 is LQKENI. Only in-frame clones appear in the TCRdb table, and some are missing; sequencing was by immunoSEQ multiplex PCR. The profile shows about 80,000 clones, about four fifths of them singletons. This clonotype was obtained from a man older than 75 with acute or convalescent COVID-19. This sequence joins TRBV18 and TRBJ1-1, with a tentative D call TRBD1 (5 bases). The sequencing input was peripheral blood. Written as DNA, the CDR3 is TGTGCCAGCTCACCATGGGCCAGGGTGGACACTGAAGCTTTCTTT. Its protein product is CASSPWARVDTEAFF.